A single sample is the source of the 31 T cell receptor beta chains below, sequenced in a study of shared clonotypes between healthy human individuals (TCRdb year 2020). The library was obtained by the immunoSEQ multiplex PCR assay. TCRdb mirrors the immuneACCESS table, restricted to in-frame sequences. Some clones are absent from its copies; in checked studies, under half trace to an unresolved V gene, and the reason for the others is unknown. Counted in this sample were a few million clones; around 93% of them appeared once. Over 1.5% of the sample comes from the top ten. CD8 naive samples consisted of CD45RO-negative cells that were positively selected for CCR7, yielding a CD45RA+CCR7+ population without TemRA cells. The sequencing sample was made of naive CD8+ T cells from PBMCs. The sample's cell subset or site label, decoded: CD45RA+CCR7+. The origin of the receptors is a man in his late teens or twenties in good health. Some clones in this sample may be carry-over from other donors' samples.

The genes are TRBV19 and TRBJ2-1, with 8 bases aligning to TRBD1. Germline V gene sequence: CDR1 LNHDA, CDR2 SQIVND (reference sequence). CDR3 size: 13 residues. Unmatched junction bases numbered 7, after V lost 8 bases and J lost 7 bases. CDR3 in DNA: TGTGCCAGTCACAGGGGGTCTGGAAATGAGCAGTTCTTC. It codes for CASHRGSGNEQFF.

This chain connects TRBV15 to TRBJ2-7, with D possibly being TRBD1 (5 bases). V lost 2 bases and J 4 bases, leaving 12 bases between the germline ends. CDR3 length equals 14 residues. From germline, CDR1 is LNHNV and CDR2 YYDKDF (reference sequence). CDR3 DNA sequence: TGTGCCACCAGCAGATTTCAGGGATCGTACGAGCAGTACTTC. Translating it yields CATSRFQGSYEQYF.

This chain connects TRBV27 to TRBJ1-1; the D gene is possibly TRBD1 (5 bases). The CDR3 contains 14 residues. Germline V gives CDR1 MNHEY, CDR2 SMNVEV (reference sequence). Trimming took 2 bases from V and 4 from J, leaving 11 bases between them. The CDR3 sequence is CASSLRQLFTEAFF. DNA for the CDR3: TGTGCCAGCAGTTTAAGACAGCTTTTCACTGAAGCTTTCTTT.

The chain has TRBV6-4 and TRBJ1-1; perhaps TRBD1 as D (6 bases). V lost 2 bases and J lost 1, with 14 bases in between. CDR3 length: 16 amino acids. Germline V gene lookup returns CDR1 MRHNA and CDR2 SNTAGT. The CDR3 is CASSDRRGAENTEAFF. CDR3 in DNA: TGTGCCAGCAGTGACAGGAGGGGGGCAGAGAACACTGAAGCTTTCTTT.

The V call is TRBV15, the J call TRBJ2-1, with TRBD1 matching 8 bases. The germline V gene encodes CDR1 LNHNV and CDR2 YYDKDF (reference sequence). V trimming: 2 bases; J trimming: 9 bases; junction bases outside the gene matches: 12. CDR3 length: 16 residues. The CDR3 DNA reads TGTGCCACCAGCAGACCTAGACAGGGGCTGCTGACTGAGCAGTTCTTC. This translates into CATSRPRQGLLTEQFF.

The chain carries TRBV28 and TRBJ1-3; a possible D gene is TRBD1 (5 bases). From germline, CDR1 is MDHEN and CDR2 SYDVKM. Trimming stripped 8 bases from V and 1 base from J, with 9 bases between. The CDR3 has 13 amino acids. In DNA, the CDR3 is TGTGCCAGCGGGGACGGGTCTGGAAACACCATATATTTT. Translating gives CASGDGSGNTIYF.

The chain has TRBV27 and TRBJ2-1, with D unclear. There are 17 residues in the CDR3. Germline V gene lookup returns CDR1 MNHEY and CDR2 SMNVEV (reference sequence). Trimming took 6 bases from V and 0 from J, leaving 18 bases between them. CDR3 sequence: CASSPLPRVSSYNEQFF. The CDR3, as DNA: TGTGCCAGCAGCCCCCTCCCCCGGGTCAGCTCCTACAATGAGCAGTTCTTC.

V is TRBV6-1 and J is TRBJ2-7; D is unclear. Trimming stripped 7 bases from V and 9 bases from J, with 16 bases between. Germline CDR1 MNHNS, CDR2 SASEGT. CDR3 length equals 12 residues. The CDR3 is CASINDAFGQYF. The CDR3 DNA reads as TGTGCCAGCATCAATGATGCCTTTGGGCAGTACTTC.

The J gene is TRBJ2-2, the V gene TRBV11-2; 8 nucleotides match TRBD1. Germline V gene data show CDR1 as SGHAT and CDR2 as FQNNGV. There are 13 residues in the CDR3. With 8 bases clipped from V and 3 bases from J, the junction kept 2 bases outside the gene matches. CDR3 sequence: CASETGDTGELFF. The CDR3 DNA follows: TGTGCCAGCGAGACAGGGGACACCGGGGAGCTGTTTTTT. The whole variable domain, remainder taken from reference TRBV11-2 and TRBJ2-2, is EAGVAQSPRYKIIEKRQSVAFWCNPISGHATLYWYQQILGQGPKLLIQFQNNGVVDDSQLPKDRFSAERLKGVDSTLKIQPAKLEDSAVYLCASETGDTGELFFGEGSRLTVL.

This clone has just a few counts. The gene calls are TRBV4-3 and TRBJ1-1; 7 positions agree with TRBD1. Germline V gives CDR1 LGHNA, CDR2 YSLEER. This CDR3 comprises 16 residues. V was pared by 4 bases and J by 1 base, with 9 bases of the junction left unmatched. CDR3 DNA: TGCGCCAGCAGCCGGCGGGACAGAGACCCGAACACTGAAGCTTTCTTT. It encodes CASSRRDRDPNTEAFF.

The chain recombines TRBV4-2 with TRBJ1-5; no clear D. Deletions cut 0 bases from V and 4 bases from J, with 10 bases between. Germline V gene sequence: CDR1 LGHNA, CDR2 YNFKEQ. The CDR3 covers 15 residues. The CDR3 nucleotides read TGTGCCAGCAGCCAAGATGCAACAGCTAATCAGCCCCAGCATTTT. It codes for CASSQDATANQPQHF.

The chain's CDR3 is CASSWGTSGKDEQYF. CDR3 nucleotides: TGTGCCAGCAGTTGGGGGACTAGCGGGAAGGACGAGCAGTACTTC. The chain combines TRBV27 with TRBJ2-7; 13 bases align to TRBD2. The germline gives CDR1 MNHEY, CDR2 SMNVEV (reference sequence). The CDR3 contains 15 residues. With 4 bases clipped from V and 5 bases from J, the junction kept 5 bases outside the gene matches.

V is TRBV5-5 and J is TRBJ1-5; possibly TRBD1 for D (6 bases). V was pared by 4 bases and J by 0 bases, with 17 bases between. The CDR3 length is 17 residues. CDR1 is SGHKS, CDR2 YYEKEE, per germline (reference sequence). The CDR3 sequence is CASSPRGRGASNQPQHF. The CDR3 DNA follows: TGTGCCAGCAGCCCCCGGGGGAGGGGGGCTAGCAATCAGCCCCAGCATTTT.

The chain links TRBV28 to TRBJ2-7, with D unresolved. The V end lost 8 bases, the J end lost 5 bases, and 16 bases lay between the germline ends. The germline gives CDR1 MDHEN, CDR2 SYDVKM. The CDR3 has 13 residues. In DNA, the CDR3 is TGTGCCAGCGTCAGTTGGGGTACCAACGAGCAGTACTTC. It codes for CASVSWGTNEQYF. The whole variable domain, remainder taken from reference TRBV28 and TRBJ2-7, is DVKVTQSSRYLVKRTGEKVFLECVQDMDHENMFWYRQDPGLGLRLIYFSYDVKMKEKGDIPEGYSVSREKKERFSLILESASTNQTSMYLCASVSWGTNEQYFGPGTRLTVT.

Comments on this clone: Other DNA sequences in the same sample also yield this CDR3. This chain connects TRBV7-9 to TRBJ2-1, with D possibly matching TRBD2 (7 bases). CDR1 is SEHNR and CDR2 is FQNEAQ in the germline V gene (reference sequence). With 5 bases removed from V and 5 bases from J, the gap between germline ends came to 13 bases. The CDR3 length is 14 residues. The CDR3 DNA follows: TGTGCCAGCAGCCCGAGGGGGGGAAACAATGAGCAGTTCTTC. It yields the protein CASSPRGGNNEQFF.

The chain is built from TRBV4-2 and TRBJ1-1, with TRBD1 matching over 7 bases. Trimming removed 1 base from V and 0 bases from J; junction bases left unmatched: 8. The CDR3 is 17 amino acids. In germline, CDR1 is LGHNA, CDR2 YNFKEQ. CDR3 region: CASSQGDRPTMNTEAFF. For the CDR3, the DNA is TGTGCCAGCAGCCAAGGGGACAGACCAACCATGAACACTGAAGCTTTCTTT.

The chain recombines TRBV19 with TRBJ2-7, with 9 bases matching TRBD2. CDR1 and CDR2 (germline): LNHDA, SQIVND (reference sequence). The CDR3 is made up of 15 amino acids. V dropped 3 bases and J dropped 3; count of bases not matched to a gene: 6. For the CDR3, the DNA is TGTGCCAGTAGTATTAGGGGGACTAGCAACTACGAGCAGTACTTC. It encodes CASSIRGTSNYEQYF.

The chain is built from TRBV9 and TRBJ2-7, with D maybe TRBD2 (6 bases). Trimming removed 3 bases at V and 4 bases at J, with 17 bases between. Per the germline V gene, CDR1 is SGDLS and CDR2 is YYNGEE. CDR3 length: 15 amino acids. The CDR3 DNA is TGTGCCAGCAGCGCCGGTTCGTCCCTAGCGTACGAGCAGTACTTC. This gives the protein CASSAGSSLAYEQYF.

The genes are TRBV9 and TRBJ2-1; weak D call: TRBD1 (5 bases). Germline loops: CDR1 SGDLS, CDR2 YYNGEE. The V end lost 1 base, the J end lost 1 base, and 15 bases lay between the germline ends. This CDR3 spans 17 amino acids. The CDR3 loop is CASSVSGGAPSYNEQFF. In DNA, the CDR3 is TGTGCCAGCAGCGTATCCGGTGGGGCCCCTTCCTACAATGAGCAGTTCTTC.

V is TRBV4-1 and J is TRBJ1-2; the D is unclear. This CDR3 region has 13 residues. V lost 0 bases, J lost 7 bases, and 9 bases lay in between. Germline V CDR1 and CDR2: MGHRA, YSYEKL. The CDR3 bases are TGCGCCAGCAGCCAAGATCACGGTCGTGGCTACACCTTC. It specifies CASSQDHGRGYTF.

The count of this clone is one. The chain joins TRBV9 to TRBJ2-1; 10 nucleotides line up with TRBD1. The CDR3 runs 21 residues. The V and J ends lost 0 bases and 0 bases, in that order; junction bases with no gene match: 15. Germline V lookup: CDR1 SGDLS, CDR2 YYNGEE. CDR3 loop: CASSVDDLGTGVYHSYNEQFF. The CDR3 region has the DNA TGTGCCAGCAGCGTAGACGATCTAGGGACAGGGGTCTACCACTCCTACAATGAGCAGTTCTTC. Drawing the rest from reference TRBV9 and TRBJ2-1, the complete variable domain is DSGVTQTPKHLITATGQRVTLRCSPRSGDLSVYWYQQSLDQGLQFLIQYYNGEERAKGNILERFSAQQFPDLHSELNLSSLELGDSALYFCASSVDDLGTGVYHSYNEQFFGPGTRLTVL.

This clone was recorded a few times. The V gene is TRBV4-2, the J gene TRBJ1-1, with 9 nucleotides matching TRBD1. V shed 1 base and J 5 bases; nucleotides not matched to a gene: 2. This CDR3 is 14 amino acids long. Per germline, CDR1 LGHNA and CDR2 YNFKEQ. For the CDR3, the DNA is TGTGCCAGCAGCCAAGGACAGGGGGAGACTGAAGCTTTCTTT. Protein sequence: CASSQGQGETEAFF.

The V call is TRBV6-5, the J call TRBJ2-7; 8 bases are shared with TRBD2. Per the germline V gene, CDR1 is MNHEY and CDR2 is SVGAGI. This CDR3 is built from 14 residues. V shed 5 bases, J shed 2 bases, and the junction held 5 bases outside the gene matches. In nucleotides, the CDR3 is TGTGCCAGCAGTGCTAGCGGGTCGGCCTACGAGCAGTACTTC. The encoded protein is CASSASGSAYEQYF.

The genes are TRBV7-9 and TRBJ1-1; D is possibly TRBD1 (5 bases). V gave up 5 bases and J gave up 8 bases, with 12 bases separating them. Germline CDR1 is SEHNR and CDR2 is FQNEAQ (reference sequence). The CDR3 totals 12 residues. The CDR3 DNA reads as TGTGCCAGCAGCACCGGGACGGTAGAAGCTTTCTTT. Translation gives CASSTGTVEAFF.

The chain has TRBV7-9 and TRBJ1-1; 7 nucleotides line up with TRBD1. The germline CDR1 and CDR2 sequences are SEHNR and FQNEAQ (reference sequence). The V and J ends lost 6 bases and 2 bases, in that order; junction bases with no gene match: 9. The length of the CDR3 is 15 residues. CDR3 sequence reads: CASSYPGQINTEAFF. The CDR3 nucleotides read TGTGCCAGCAGTTACCCGGGACAGATCAACACTGAAGCTTTCTTT.

This chain joins TRBV28 and TRBJ1-3; D is undetermined. The CDR3 totals 13 residues. Germline V gene sequence: CDR1 MDHEN, CDR2 SYDVKM. Deletions cut 2 bases from V and 2 bases from J, with 4 bases between. In DNA form, the CDR3 reads TGTGCCAGCAGTTTAAGGCCTGGAAACACCATATATTTT. This sequence encodes CASSLRPGNTIYF.

The chain combines TRBV7-6 with TRBJ2-2; D may correspond to TRBD1 or TRBD2 (6 bases each). In germline, CDR1 is SGHVS, CDR2 FNYEAQ. The CDR3 consists of 17 residues. V dropped 2 bases and J dropped 2 bases, with 15 bases sitting between them. The CDR3 loop reads CASSLMVGGPNTGELFF. The CDR3 DNA follows: TGTGCCAGCAGCTTAATGGTGGGGGGCCCTAACACCGGGGAGCTGTTTTTT.

V usage is TRBV28 and J usage is TRBJ1-5; D is perhaps TRBD1 (6 bases). The CDR3 consists of 14 residues. The germline V gene encodes CDR1 MDHEN and CDR2 SYDVKM. V lost 2 bases and J lost 5, with 10 bases in between. The CDR3 nucleotides are TGTGCCAGCAGTTTACGGGGGCGCGATCAGCCCCAGCATTTT. Translated, it gives CASSLRGRDQPQHF.

This rearrangement joins TRBV5-8 to TRBJ2-5, with 11 bases identical to TRBD2. The CDR3 contains 17 residues. After removal of 1 base from V and 4 bases from J, the junction contained 9 bases not matched to a gene. From germline, CDR1 is SGHTS and CDR2 YDEGEE. CDR3 nucleotides: TGTGCCAGCAGCTTGATTGTTGGGCTAGCGGGAGGAGAGACCCAGTACTTC. It translates to CASSLIVGLAGGETQYF.

The V and J genes are TRBV6-1 and TRBJ2-7, with D possibly being TRBD1 (5 bases). This CDR3 contains 13 residues. The V gene's germline CDR1 is MNHNS and CDR2 SASEGT. The germline V and J ends were trimmed by 4 bases and 1 base, with 8 bases remaining between them. CDR3 amino acids: CASSAGFSYEQYF. DNA for the CDR3: TGTGCCAGCAGTGCAGGGTTTTCCTACGAGCAGTACTTC.

The chain recombines TRBV5-1 with TRBJ2-7, with 13 bases identical to TRBD2. Germline loops: CDR1 SGHRS, CDR2 YFSETQ. The CDR3 is 17 amino acids. V lost 4 bases to trimming and J lost 5 bases; unmatched junction nucleotides: 12. CDR3 sequence (DNA): TGCGCCAGCAGCGGGAGACTAGCGGGAGGACAGGGCCACGAGCAGTACTTC. As protein: CASSGRLAGGQGHEQYF.